The next 9 T cell receptor beta chains were all read from a single sample in a study of blood T cell repertoires in COVID-19. Clones were read by immunoSEQ multiplex PCR, and TCRdb kept only the in-frame ones, dropping some. This table has around 240,000 clones, 65% to 90% appearing once. Source material: peripheral blood. Source of these receptors: a woman in her fifties or sixties with acute or convalescent COVID-19.

This clone came up a few times. The chain employs TRBV6-4 and TRBJ2-3; TRBD2 aligns across 9 bases. CDR1 and CDR2 from the germline V gene are MRHNA and SNTAGT. The CDR3 runs 14 residues. V trimming: 5 bases; J trimming: 4 bases; junction bases outside the gene matches: 4. The CDR3 spells CASSPRGGPDTQYF. Written as DNA, the CDR3 is TGTGCCAGCAGTCCGCGGGGGGGACCAGATACGCAGTATTTT.

In DNA, the CDR3 is TGTGCCAGCAGTCCCCTAGCGGGGGGCTACGAGCAGTACTTC. Amino acids: CASSPLAGGYEQYF. The chain has TRBV2 and TRBJ2-7; 11 bases align to TRBD2. J lost 3 bases, V lost 5 bases, and 3 bases had no gene match. This CDR3 region has 14 residues. Germline CDR1 is SNHLY and CDR2 is FYNNEI.

The chain is built from TRBV12-5 and TRBJ2-3; D gene ambiguous. CDR3 size: 13 residues. V was cut by 9 bases and J by 6 bases, with 16 bases left in between. The germline V gene encodes CDR1 LGHNT and CDR2 FRNRAP. The CDR3 spells CASHHPLYDTQYF. DNA of the CDR3: TGTGCTAGCCACCACCCCCTCTATGATACGCAGTATTTT.

This clone has just a few counts. The CDR3 spells CASSFLSLLGYTF. CDR3 nucleotides: TGTGCCAGCAGTTTCCTATCCCTACTTGGCTACACCTTC. This chain links TRBV28 with TRBJ1-2; D gene uncertain. Trimming left V 3 bases short and J 7 bases short, with 12 bases between. CDR1 is MDHEN and CDR2 is SYDVKM in the germline V gene. The CDR3 sequence is 13 residues long.

V and J are TRBV7-3 and TRBJ2-7; TRBD1 is a possible D gene (5 bases). CDR3 length: 13 amino acids. Germline CDR1 SGHTA, CDR2 FQGTGA. V dropped 6 bases and J dropped 1 base, with 10 bases sitting between them. As DNA, the CDR3 is TGTGCCAGCAGGAATACAGGATCCTACGAGCAGTACTTC. This codes for CASRNTGSYEQYF. Together with reference TRBV7-3 and TRBJ2-7, the CDR3 gives the full variable domain: GAGVSQTPSNKVTEKGKYVELRCDPISGHTALYWYRQSLGQGPEFLIYFQGTGAADDSGLPNDRFFAVRPEGSVSTLKIQRTERGDSAVYLCASRNTGSYEQYFGPGTRLTVT.

The rearrangement joins TRBV2 to TRBJ2-7; D is uncertain. This CDR3 region has 12 residues. Germline V gene sequence: CDR1 SNHLY, CDR2 FYNNEI. The V end was cut by 6 bases, the J end by 1 base, with 7 bases between. The CDR3 protein is CASSLLSYEQYF. In DNA form, the CDR3 reads TGTGCCAGCAGCCTATTGTCCTACGAGCAGTACTTC.

This clone was seen a handful of times. The chain employs TRBV7-3 and TRBJ2-2; tentative D call: TRBD1 (5 bases). CDR3 length: 13 amino acids. Germline values: CDR1 SGHTA, CDR2 FQGTGA. V was trimmed by 7 bases and J by 1 base, leaving 7 bases between them. The CDR3: CASKGWNTGELFF. DNA for the CDR3: TGTGCCAGCAAGGGGTGGAACACCGGGGAGCTGTTTTTT.

CDR3 loop: CASSFSRQGNEKLFF. DNA of the CDR3: TGTGCCAGCAGTTTTAGTCGACAGGGGAATGAAAAACTGTTTTTT. This sequence joins TRBV28 and TRBJ1-4; 8 nucleotides agree with TRBD1. Germline V gene data show CDR1 as MDHEN and CDR2 as SYDVKM. V dropped 3 bases and J dropped 5; count of bases not matched to a gene: 5. The CDR3 contains 15 residues.

This clone has just one count. The rearrangement joins TRBV7-9 to TRBJ1-1; 8 bases line up with TRBD1. The V segment lost 5 bases and the J segment 5 bases; nucleotides outside the gene matches: 10. This CDR3 region has 15 residues. CDR1 and CDR2 from the germline V gene are SEHNR and FQNEAQ (reference sequence). CDR3 in DNA: TGTGCCAGCAGCCGAGGACAGGGTACGGATACTGAAGCTTTCTTT. It codes for CASSRGQGTDTEAFF.